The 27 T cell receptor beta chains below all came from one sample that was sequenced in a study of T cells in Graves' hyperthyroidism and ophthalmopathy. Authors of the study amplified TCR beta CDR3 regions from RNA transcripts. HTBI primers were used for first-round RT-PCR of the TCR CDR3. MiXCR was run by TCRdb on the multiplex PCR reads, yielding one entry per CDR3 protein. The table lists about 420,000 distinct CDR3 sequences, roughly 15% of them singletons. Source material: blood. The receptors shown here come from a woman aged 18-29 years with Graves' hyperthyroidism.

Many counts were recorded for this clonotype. CDR3 residues: CASSLGVLGQPQHF. Written as DNA, the CDR3 is TGTGCCAGCAGTTTAGGAGTCCTAGGCCAGCCCCAGCATTTT. The chain uses TRBV12-3 or TRBV12-4 and TRBJ1-5; no definite D call. Trimming stripped 1 base from V and 7 bases from J, with 11 bases between. This CDR3 is 14 amino acids long.

CDR3 sequence reads: CASSKTDRKRTDTQYF. The DNA of the CDR3 is TGCGCCAGCAGCAAGACAGATCGGAAACGCACAGATACGCAGTATTTT. V usage is TRBV5-1 and J usage is TRBJ2-3; possible D gene TRBD1, 5 bases. With 4 bases removed from V and 1 base from J, the gap between germline ends came to 16 bases. Germline CDR1 is SGHRS and CDR2 is YFSETQ. CDR3 length equals 16 residues.

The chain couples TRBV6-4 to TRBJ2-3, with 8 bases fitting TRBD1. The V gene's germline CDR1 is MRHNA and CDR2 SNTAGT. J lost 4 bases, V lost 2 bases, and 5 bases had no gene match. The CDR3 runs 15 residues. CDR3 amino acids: CASSDGAGGADTQYF. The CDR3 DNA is TGTGCCAGCAGTGACGGGGCAGGGGGCGCAGATACGCAGTATTTT.

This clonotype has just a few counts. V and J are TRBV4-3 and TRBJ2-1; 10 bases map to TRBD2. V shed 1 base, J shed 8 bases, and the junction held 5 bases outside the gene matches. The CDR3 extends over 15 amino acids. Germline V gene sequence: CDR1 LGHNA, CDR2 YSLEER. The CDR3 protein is CASSQGASGSYEQFF. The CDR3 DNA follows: TGCGCCAGCAGCCAAGGGGCTAGCGGGAGCTATGAGCAGTTCTTC.

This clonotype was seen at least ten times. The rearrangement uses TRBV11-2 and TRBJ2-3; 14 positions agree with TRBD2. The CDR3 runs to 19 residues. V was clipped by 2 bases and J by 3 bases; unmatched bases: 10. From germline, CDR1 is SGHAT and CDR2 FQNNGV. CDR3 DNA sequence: TGTGCCAGCAGCTTAACCCCGGGACTAGCGGGAGTAGAGACAGATACGCAGTATTTT. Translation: CASSLTPGLAGVETDTQYF. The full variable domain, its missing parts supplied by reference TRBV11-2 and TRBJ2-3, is EAGVAQSPRYKIIEKRQSVAFWCNPISGHATLYWYQQILGQGPKLLIQFQNNGVVDDSQLPKDRFSAERLKGVDSTLKIQPAKLEDSAVYLCASSLTPGLAGVETDTQYFGPGTRLTVL.

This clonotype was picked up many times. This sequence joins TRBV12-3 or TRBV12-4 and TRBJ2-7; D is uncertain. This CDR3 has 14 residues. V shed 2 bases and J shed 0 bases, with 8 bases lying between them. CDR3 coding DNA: TGTGCCAGCAGTTTACGGCAGAGCTCCTACGAGCAGTACTTC. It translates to CASSLRQSSYEQYF.

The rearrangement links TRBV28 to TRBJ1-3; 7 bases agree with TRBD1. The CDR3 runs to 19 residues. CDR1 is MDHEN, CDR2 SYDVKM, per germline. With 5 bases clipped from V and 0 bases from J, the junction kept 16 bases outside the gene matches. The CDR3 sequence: CASSPRDSSLAASGNTIYF. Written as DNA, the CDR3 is TGTGCCAGCAGTCCAAGGGACAGTTCCTTAGCGGCCTCTGGAAACACCATATATTTT.

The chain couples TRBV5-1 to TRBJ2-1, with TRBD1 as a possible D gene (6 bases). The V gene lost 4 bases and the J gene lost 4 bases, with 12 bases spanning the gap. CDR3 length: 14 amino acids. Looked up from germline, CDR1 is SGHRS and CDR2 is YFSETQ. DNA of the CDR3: TGCGCCAGCAGCCAGGACAGTCCTTACAATGAGCAGTTCTTC. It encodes CASSQDSPYNEQFF. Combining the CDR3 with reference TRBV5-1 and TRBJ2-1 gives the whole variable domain KAGVTQTPRYLIKTRGQQVTLSCSPISGHRSVSWYQQTPGQGLQFLFEYFSETQRNKGNFPGRFSGRQFSNSRSEMNVSTLELGDSALYLCASSQDSPYNEQFFGPGTRLTVL.

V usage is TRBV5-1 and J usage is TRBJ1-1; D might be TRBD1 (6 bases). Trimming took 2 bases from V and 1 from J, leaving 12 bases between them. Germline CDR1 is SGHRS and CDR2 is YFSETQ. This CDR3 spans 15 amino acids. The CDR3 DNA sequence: TGCGCCAGCAGCTTTGGTATACAGGGGAACACTGAAGCTTTCTTT. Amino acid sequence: CASSFGIQGNTEAFF.

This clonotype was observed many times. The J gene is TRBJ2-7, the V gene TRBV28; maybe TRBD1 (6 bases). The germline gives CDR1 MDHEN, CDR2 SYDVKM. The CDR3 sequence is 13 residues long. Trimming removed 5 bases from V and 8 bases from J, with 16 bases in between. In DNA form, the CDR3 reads TGTGCCAGCAGTCGGACAGCCCCTACGAAGCAGTACTTC. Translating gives CASSRTAPTKQYF.

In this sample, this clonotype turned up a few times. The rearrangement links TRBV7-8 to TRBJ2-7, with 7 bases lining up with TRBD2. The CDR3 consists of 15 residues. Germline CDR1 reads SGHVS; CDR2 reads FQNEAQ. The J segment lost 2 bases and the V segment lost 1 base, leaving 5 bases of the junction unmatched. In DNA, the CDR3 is TGTGCCAGCAGCTTAGGCACTAGCGCTGCCTACGAGCAGTACTTC. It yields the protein CASSLGTSAAYEQYF.

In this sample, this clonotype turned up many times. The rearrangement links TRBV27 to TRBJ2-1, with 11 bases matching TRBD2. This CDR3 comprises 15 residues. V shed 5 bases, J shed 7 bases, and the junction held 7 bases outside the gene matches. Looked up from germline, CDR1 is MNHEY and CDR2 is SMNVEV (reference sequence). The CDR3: CASSATSGSWNEQFF. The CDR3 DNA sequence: TGTGCCAGCAGTGCTACTAGCGGGAGTTGGAATGAGCAGTTCTTC.

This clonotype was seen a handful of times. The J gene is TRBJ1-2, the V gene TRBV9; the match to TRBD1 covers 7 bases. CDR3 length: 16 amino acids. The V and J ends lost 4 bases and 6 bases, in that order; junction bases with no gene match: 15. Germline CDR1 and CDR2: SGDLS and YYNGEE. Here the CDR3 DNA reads TGTGCCAGCAGCTCGTATTCCAGAGACAGGGAAAATGGCTACACCTTC. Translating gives CASSSYSRDRENGYTF.

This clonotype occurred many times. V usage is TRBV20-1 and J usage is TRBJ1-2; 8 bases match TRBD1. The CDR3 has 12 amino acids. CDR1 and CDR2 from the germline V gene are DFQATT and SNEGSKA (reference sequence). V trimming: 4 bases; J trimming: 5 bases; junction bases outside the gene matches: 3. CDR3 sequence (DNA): TGCAGTGCTACAGGGGGCCGATATGGCTACACCTTC. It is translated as CSATGGRYGYTF.

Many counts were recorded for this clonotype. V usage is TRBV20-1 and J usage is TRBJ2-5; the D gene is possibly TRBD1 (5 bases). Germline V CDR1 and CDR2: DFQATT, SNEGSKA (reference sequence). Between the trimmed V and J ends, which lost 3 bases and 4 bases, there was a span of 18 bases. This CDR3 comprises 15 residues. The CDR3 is CSASHPPGLRETQYF. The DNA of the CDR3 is TGCAGTGCTAGTCATCCGCCAGGGCTCAGAGAGACCCAGTACTTC.

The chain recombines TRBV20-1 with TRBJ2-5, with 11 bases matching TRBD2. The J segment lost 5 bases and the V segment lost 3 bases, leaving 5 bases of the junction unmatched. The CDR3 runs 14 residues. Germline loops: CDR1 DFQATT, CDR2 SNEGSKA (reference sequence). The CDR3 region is CSASQLAGAETQYF. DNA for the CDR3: TGCAGTGCTAGTCAACTAGCGGGAGCCGAGACCCAGTACTTC.

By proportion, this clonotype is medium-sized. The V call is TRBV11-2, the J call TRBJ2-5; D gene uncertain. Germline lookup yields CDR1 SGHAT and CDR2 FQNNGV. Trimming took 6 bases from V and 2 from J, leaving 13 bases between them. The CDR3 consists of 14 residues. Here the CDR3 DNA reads TGTGCCAGCAGTCAAAACGGTCCACAAGAGACCCAGTACTTC. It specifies CASSQNGPQETQYF. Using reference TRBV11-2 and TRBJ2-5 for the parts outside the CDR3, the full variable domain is EAGVAQSPRYKIIEKRQSVAFWCNPISGHATLYWYQQILGQGPKLLIQFQNNGVVDDSQLPKDRFSAERLKGVDSTLKIQPAKLEDSAVYLCASSQNGPQETQYFGPGTRLLVL.

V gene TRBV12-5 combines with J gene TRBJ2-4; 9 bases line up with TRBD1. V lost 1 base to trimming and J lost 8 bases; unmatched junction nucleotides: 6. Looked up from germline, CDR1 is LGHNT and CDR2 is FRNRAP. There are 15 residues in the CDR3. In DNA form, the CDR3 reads TGTGCTAGTGGTTTGGATAGGGACAGGGTGGACATTCAGTACTTC. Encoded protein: CASGLDRDRVDIQYF.

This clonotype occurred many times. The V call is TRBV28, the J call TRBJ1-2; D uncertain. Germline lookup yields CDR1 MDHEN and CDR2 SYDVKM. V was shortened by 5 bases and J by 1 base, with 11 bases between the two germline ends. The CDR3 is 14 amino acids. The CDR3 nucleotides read TGTGCCAGCAGTCTCCGCGGTTATAACTATGGCTACACCTTC. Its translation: CASSLRGYNYGYTF.

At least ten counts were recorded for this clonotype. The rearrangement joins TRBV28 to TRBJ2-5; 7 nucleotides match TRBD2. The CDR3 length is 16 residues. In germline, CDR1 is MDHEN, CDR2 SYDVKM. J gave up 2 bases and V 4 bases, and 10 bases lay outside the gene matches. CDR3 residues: CASSWGGGSPQETQYF. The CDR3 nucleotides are TGTGCCAGCAGTTGGGGGGGGGGGAGTCCACAAGAGACCCAGTACTTC.

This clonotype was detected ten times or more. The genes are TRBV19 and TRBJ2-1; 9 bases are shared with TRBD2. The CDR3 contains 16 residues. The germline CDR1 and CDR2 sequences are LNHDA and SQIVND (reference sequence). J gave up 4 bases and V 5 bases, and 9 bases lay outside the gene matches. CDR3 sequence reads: CASSPSSAGGYNEQFF. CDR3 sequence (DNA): TGTGCCAGTAGTCCCAGTTCAGCGGGAGGTTACAATGAGCAGTTCTTC.

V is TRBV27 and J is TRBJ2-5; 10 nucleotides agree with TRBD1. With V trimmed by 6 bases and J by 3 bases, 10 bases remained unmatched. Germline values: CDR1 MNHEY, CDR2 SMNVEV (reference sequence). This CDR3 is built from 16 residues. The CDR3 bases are TGTGCCAGCAGACGTTCACCCGGGACAGGGGAAGAGACCCAGTACTTC. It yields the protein CASRRSPGTGEETQYF.

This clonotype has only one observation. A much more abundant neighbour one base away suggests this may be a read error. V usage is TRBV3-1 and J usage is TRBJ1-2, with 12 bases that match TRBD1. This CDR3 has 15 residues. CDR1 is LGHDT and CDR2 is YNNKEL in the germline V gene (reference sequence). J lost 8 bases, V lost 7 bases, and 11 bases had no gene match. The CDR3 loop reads CASNNRDRGHNGYTF. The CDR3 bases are TGTGCCAGCAATAACCGGGACAGGGGGCACAACGGCTACACCTTC.

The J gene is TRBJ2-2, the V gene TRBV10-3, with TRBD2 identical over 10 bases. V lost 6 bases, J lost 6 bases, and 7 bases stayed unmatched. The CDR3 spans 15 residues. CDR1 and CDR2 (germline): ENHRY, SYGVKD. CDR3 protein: CAISITSGNAGELFF. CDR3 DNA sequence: TGTGCCATCAGCATTACTAGCGGGAATGCCGGGGAGCTGTTTTTT.

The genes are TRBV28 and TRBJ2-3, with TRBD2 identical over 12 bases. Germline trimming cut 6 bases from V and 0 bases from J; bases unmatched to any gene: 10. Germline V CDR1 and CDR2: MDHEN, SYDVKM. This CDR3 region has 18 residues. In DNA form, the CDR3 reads TGTGCCAGCAGCCCTGTCGGACTAGCGGGACCTAGCACAGATACGCAGTATTTT. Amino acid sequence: CASSPVGLAGPSTDTQYF.

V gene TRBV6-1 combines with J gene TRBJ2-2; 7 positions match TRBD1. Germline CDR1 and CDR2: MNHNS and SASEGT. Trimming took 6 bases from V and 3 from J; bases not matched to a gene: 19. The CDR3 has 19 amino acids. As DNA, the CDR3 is TGTGCCAGCAGAGACAATCCCGGGACAGCCGGACCTTACACCGGGGAGCTGTTTTTT. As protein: CASRDNPGTAGPYTGELFF.

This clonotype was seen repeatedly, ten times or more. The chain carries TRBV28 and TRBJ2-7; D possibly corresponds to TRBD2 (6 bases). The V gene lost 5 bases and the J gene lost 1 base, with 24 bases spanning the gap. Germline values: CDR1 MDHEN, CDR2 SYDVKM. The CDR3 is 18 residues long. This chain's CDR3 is CASSPAPGLGGISYEQYF. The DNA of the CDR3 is TGTGCCAGCAGTCCCGCTCCGGGGCTGGGCGGGATTTCCTACGAGCAGTACTTC.